Below are 21 T cell receptor beta chains sequenced from a single sample in a study of T cell clonotyping in hematopoietic cell transplantation. The assay was immunoSEQ multiplex PCR, and TCRdb's table has in-frame clones only and misses some. The table records around 40,000 clones, 85% to 95% of them present only once. The time point is: recipient sample about 28 days before transplant, after cytoreduction. This specimen was peripheral blood mononuclear cells, taken before stem cell transplant. These receptors all stem from a man aged 35-49 years with chronic myeloid leukemia. Some clones in this sample may be carry-over from other donors' samples.

The J gene is TRBJ1-4, the V gene TRBV5-1; 7 bases align to TRBD1. Germline V CDR1 and CDR2: SGHRS, YFSETQ. With 5 bases clipped from V and 3 bases from J, the junction kept 7 bases outside the gene matches. The CDR3 has 15 residues. The CDR3 nucleotides read TGCGCCAGCAGTGAAGGGGGCGGGTCTAATGAAAAACTGTTTTTT. Translated, it gives CASSEGGGSNEKLFF.

The rearrangement links TRBV30 to TRBJ1-1, with D maybe TRBD1 (5 bases). The CDR3 has 14 residues. The ends were cut back, 0 bases at V and 5 bases at J, with 13 bases in the middle. CDR1 GTSNPN and CDR2 SVGIG come from the germline V gene (reference sequence). In DNA, the CDR3 is TGTGCCTGGAGTGTACGACAAAAGGGGACTGAAGCTTTCTTT. Translating it yields CAWSVRQKGTEAFF.

The chain has TRBV9 and TRBJ2-1; possibly TRBD2 for D (6 bases). The CDR3 spans 13 residues. Germline CDR1 reads SGDLS; CDR2 reads YYNGEE. V lost 0 bases and J lost 7, with 8 bases in between. In DNA, the CDR3 is TGTGCCAGCAGCGTAGGAGGAGGGAATGAGCAGTTCTTC. It specifies CASSVGGGNEQFF.

The chain is built from TRBV19 and TRBJ2-7, with D possibly being TRBD1 (5 bases). With 5 bases removed from V and 3 bases from J, the gap between germline ends came to 11 bases. Germline CDR1 is LNHDA and CDR2 is SQIVND (reference sequence). This CDR3 is 13 amino acids long. CDR3 sequence reads: CASSPQGSYEQYF. CDR3 in DNA: TGTGCCAGTAGTCCCCAGGGAAGCTACGAGCAGTACTTC. Variable domain in full (rest from reference TRBV19 and TRBJ2-7): DGGITQSPKYLFRKEGQNVTLSCEQNLNHDAMYWYRQDPGQGLRLIYYSQIVNDFQKGDIAEGYSVSREKKESFPLTVTSAQKNPTAFYLCASSPQGSYEQYFGPGTRLTVT.

V and J are TRBV7-9 and TRBJ1-3; D gene unclear. The CDR3 is 15 residues long. Germline lookup yields CDR1 SEHNR and CDR2 FQNEAQ (reference sequence). The V and J ends lost 1 base and 7 bases respectively, with 14 bases between them. The CDR3 is CASSLGSFGINTIYF. The CDR3 DNA reads TGTGCCAGCAGCTTAGGCTCGTTCGGGATTAACACCATATATTTT. Looking up the rest from reference TRBV7-9 and TRBJ1-3 gives the full variable domain: DTGVSQNPRHKITKRGQNVTFRCDPISEHNRLYWYRQTLGQGPEFLTYFQNEAQLEKSRLLSDRFSAERPKGSFSTLEIQRTEQGDSAMYLCASSLGSFGINTIYFGEGSWLTVV.

The chain combines TRBV28 with TRBJ1-1; 8 bases map to TRBD1. Germline assignment: CDR1 MDHEN and CDR2 SYDVKM. CDR3 size: 12 residues. V was clipped by 7 bases and J by 8 bases; unmatched bases: 6. The CDR3 DNA sequence: TGTGCCAGCAACCGACAGGGGTGGGAAGCTTTCTTT. As protein: CASNRQGWEAFF.

The chain joins TRBV28 to TRBJ1-5, with TRBD1 as a possible D gene (5 bases). V was cut by 2 bases and J by 4 bases, with 15 bases left in between. Germline V gene data show CDR1 as MDHEN and CDR2 as SYDVKM. This CDR3 has 16 amino acids. In nucleotides, the CDR3 is TGTGCCAGCAGTTTACCTACCGGGACCGCGAATCAGCCCCAGCATTTT. It encodes CASSLPTGTANQPQHF.

This clone was counted a few times. The rearrangement joins TRBV7-2 to TRBJ2-3, with no clear D. Trimming took off 0 bases at V and 2 bases at J, with 9 bases between the two ends. This CDR3 has 15 amino acids. Germline loops: CDR1 SGHTA, CDR2 FQGNSA. CDR3 in amino acids: CASSLAGTHTDTQYF. The DNA for the CDR3 is TGTGCCAGCAGCTTAGCGGGAACTCACACAGATACGCAGTATTTT.

The V and J genes are TRBV5-6 and TRBJ1-3; 7 bases fit TRBD1. This CDR3 is 15 amino acids long. The ends lost 3 bases at V and 4 bases at J; junction bases unmatched: 7. Germline CDR1 is SGHDT and CDR2 is YYEEEE. As DNA, the CDR3 is TGTGCCAGCAGCTCAATAACAGGGGCCGGAAACACCATATATTTT. Protein sequence: CASSSITGAGNTIYF. The entire variable domain, with the rest obtained from reference TRBV5-6 and TRBJ1-3, is as follows: DAGVTQSPTHLIKTRGQQVTLRCSPKSGHDTVSWYQQALGQGPQFIFQYYEEEERQRGNFPDRFSGHQFPNYSSELNVNALLLGDSALYLCASSSITGAGNTIYFGEGSWLTVV.

The chain links TRBV6-6 to TRBJ1-2; unclear D gene. CDR1 and CDR2 (germline): MNHNY, SVGAGI (reference sequence). The CDR3 has 15 amino acids. V was pared by 1 base and J by 0 bases, with 9 bases between. The CDR3, as DNA: TGTGCCAGCAGTTACTTCTCACGTACTAACTATGGCTACACCTTC. It specifies CASSYFSRTNYGYTF.

The chain recombines TRBV9 with TRBJ2-7, with 10 positions matching TRBD1. J gave up 3 bases and V 3 bases, and 3 bases lay outside the gene matches. CDR1 and CDR2 from the germline V gene are SGDLS and YYNGEE. This CDR3 comprises 14 residues. CDR3 sequence reads: CASSAGTGVYEQYF. The CDR3 coding sequence is TGTGCCAGCAGCGCCGGGACAGGGGTCTACGAGCAGTACTTC.

The rearrangement joins TRBV30 to TRBJ1-1, with 7 bases identical to TRBD1. V shed 0 bases and J 5 bases; nucleotides not matched to a gene: 6. Germline loops: CDR1 GTSNPN, CDR2 SVGIG (reference sequence). CDR3 length: 14 residues. The CDR3 reads CAWSVKGALTEAFF. Here the CDR3 DNA reads TGTGCCTGGAGTGTAAAGGGGGCATTGACTGAAGCTTTCTTT.

V and J are TRBV11-1 and TRBJ2-7; 13 nucleotides align to TRBD2. After removal of 5 bases from V and 3 bases from J, the junction contained 10 bases not matched to a gene. This CDR3 contains 17 residues. From germline, CDR1 is SGHAT and CDR2 FQDESV (reference sequence). The CDR3 nucleotides are TGTGCCAGCAGCCCCCGTCCCGGGACTAGCGGGGTCTACGAGCAGTACTTC. Encoded protein: CASSPRPGTSGVYEQYF. The full variable domain, its missing parts supplied by reference TRBV11-1 and TRBJ2-7, is EAEVAQSPRYKITEKSQAVAFWCDPISGHATLYWYRQILGQGPELLVQFQDESVVDDSQLPKDRFSAERLKGVDSTLKIQPAELGDSAMYLCASSPRPGTSGVYEQYFGPGTRLTVT.

This chain joins TRBV29-1 and TRBJ2-7; 10 bases match TRBD2. V lost 3 bases to trimming and J lost 7 bases; unmatched junction nucleotides: 12. The CDR3 loop spans 15 amino acids. CDR1 SQVTM and CDR2 ANQGSEA come from the germline V gene. The CDR3 loop reads CSVDRGAGGSSEQYF. The CDR3 region has the DNA TGCAGCGTTGACCGAGGAGCGGGGGGGTCATCTGAGCAGTACTTC.

CDR3 nucleotide sequence: TGTGCCAGCAGCCCCCGGACAGAAGATACGCAGTATTTT. Protein sequence: CASSPRTEDTQYF. This chain links TRBV7-9 with TRBJ2-3, with D tentatively TRBD1 (6 bases). V lost 5 bases and J lost 5, with 11 bases in between. CDR1 is SEHNR, CDR2 FQNEAQ, per germline (reference sequence). The CDR3 has 13 residues.

The chain has TRBV29-1 and TRBJ1-2; D unclear. CDR3 size: 11 residues. CDR1 is SQVTM, CDR2 ANQGSEA, per germline. The V and J ends lost 4 bases and 6 bases respectively, with 9 bases between them. CDR3 loop: CSVGESDGYTF. DNA for the CDR3: TGCAGCGTTGGGGAGTCGGATGGCTACACCTTC.

The CDR3 is CASSDRGSYGYTF. The CDR3 nucleotides read TGTGCCAGCAGCGACAGGGGAAGCTATGGCTACACCTTC. This chain connects TRBV2 to TRBJ1-2; 8 positions match TRBD1. J was trimmed by 4 bases and V by 6 bases; bases with no gene match: 4. The CDR3 runs 13 residues. Germline V CDR1 and CDR2: SNHLY, FYNNEI.

The chain couples TRBV5-6 to TRBJ2-7; 9 bases match TRBD1. From germline, CDR1 is SGHDT and CDR2 YYEEEE. The CDR3 has 15 amino acids. With 0 bases clipped from V and 2 bases from J, the junction kept 3 bases outside the gene matches. The CDR3 nucleotides read TGTGCCAGCAGCTTGGAGGGGACAGGGACCTACGAGCAGTACTTC. It codes for CASSLEGTGTYEQYF.

CDR3 residues: CASTTGGSYEQYF. The CDR3 region has the DNA TGTGCCAGCACCACAGGGGGCTCCTACGAGCAGTACTTC. The chain joins TRBV5-4 to TRBJ2-7, with 8 bases identical to TRBD1. J gave up 0 bases and V 6 bases, and 2 bases lay outside the gene matches. CDR1 and CDR2 from the germline V gene are SGHNT and YYREEE (reference sequence). The CDR3 contains 13 residues.

This clone showed up just once. V gene TRBV7-2 combines with J gene TRBJ1-6; 8 nucleotides match TRBD1. V was clipped by 5 bases and J by 8 bases; unmatched bases: 2. Germline CDR1 reads SGHTA; CDR2 reads FQGNSA. This CDR3 is built from 13 residues. In nucleotides, the CDR3 is TGTGCCAGCAGCCTACAGGGGGATTCACCCCTCCACTTT. It specifies CASSLQGDSPLHF.

This clone has only one observation. This chain links TRBV4-3 with TRBJ1-1; the D gene is possibly TRBD1 (6 bases). Germline CDR1 is LGHNA and CDR2 is YSLEER. Deletions cut 4 bases from V and 7 bases from J, with 25 bases between. The CDR3 totals 17 residues. CDR3 in amino acids: CASSPVLGRGRGGEAFF. Written as DNA, the CDR3 is TGCGCCAGCAGCCCTGTACTAGGGCGGGGGCGCGGTGGTGAAGCTTTCTTT.